These 23 T cell receptor beta chains were sequenced from one sample in a study of early T cells in non-severe SARS-CoV-2 infection. One entry per CDR3 protein, called by TCRdb with MiXCR from the 5' RACE reads. The sample yields about 36,000 distinct CDR3 sequences, less than 7.5% seen once. Sequences were derived from whole blood, sampled at baseline. The source is an adult who was a healthcare worker with PCR-confirmed SARS-CoV-2 infection or an uninfected control (not recorded which).

This clonotype came up many times. The V call is TRBV20-1, the J call TRBJ2-3; 8 bases align to TRBD2. Germline CDR1 reads DFQATT; CDR2 reads SNEGSKA (reference sequence). This CDR3 has 17 amino acids. The V segment lost 2 bases and the J segment 2 bases; nucleotides outside the gene matches: 12. The CDR3 protein is CSARIQSGSLATDTQYF. Here the CDR3 DNA reads TGCAGTGCTAGAATCCAAAGCGGGAGCCTAGCCACAGATACGCAGTATTTT.

This clonotype was detected many times. The chain carries TRBV2 and TRBJ1-1; D gene uncertain. V was trimmed by 5 bases and J by 2 bases, leaving 9 bases between them. The germline gives CDR1 SNHLY, CDR2 FYNNEI. CDR3 length: 13 amino acids. CDR3 protein: CASSSVDNTEAFF. The DNA for the CDR3 is TGTGCCAGCAGTTCCGTGGATAACACTGAAGCTTTCTTT.

This clonotype was detected ten times or more. This chain connects TRBV20-1 to TRBJ2-3; D is uncertain. Germline CDR1 DFQATT, CDR2 SNEGSKA (reference sequence). This CDR3 region has 11 residues. Deletions cut 4 bases from V and 5 bases from J, with 7 bases between. The CDR3 sequence: CSANREDTQYF. CDR3 bases: TGCAGTGCTAATCGAGAAGATACGCAGTATTTT.

V usage is TRBV4-3 and J usage is TRBJ2-7; weak D call: TRBD2 (5 bases). V was trimmed by 9 bases and J by 1 base, leaving 13 bases between them. Germline V gene data show CDR1 as LGHNA and CDR2 as YSLEER. The CDR3 totals 13 residues. CDR3: CARWESGSYEQYF. CDR3 nucleotides: TGCGCCAGATGGGAGTCCGGGTCCTACGAGCAGTACTTC.

This clonotype was counted ten times or more. V is TRBV5-1 and J is TRBJ2-4; D gene unclear. The CDR3 spans 15 residues. CDR1 and CDR2 from the germline V gene are SGHRS and YFSETQ. The germline V and J ends were trimmed by 0 bases and 3 bases, with 10 bases remaining between them. DNA of the CDR3: TGCGCCAGCAGCTTGGATAGCCCCCACAAAAACATTCAGTACTTC. This codes for CASSLDSPHKNIQYF.

This clonotype turned up a few times. The V gene is TRBV5-6, the J gene TRBJ2-7; no reliable D call. This CDR3 is built from 15 residues. Trimming shortened V by 4 bases and J by 3 bases, and 17 bases separated the two germline ends. The V gene's germline CDR1 is SGHDT and CDR2 YYEEEE. The chain's CDR3 is CASSPTGPDRYEQYF. CDR3 coding DNA: TGTGCCAGCAGCCCTACCGGGCCAGATCGCTACGAGCAGTACTTC.

This clonotype was counted between two and nine times. The rearrangement uses TRBV28 and TRBJ1-4, with D uncertain. The germline V and J ends were trimmed by 3 bases and 10 bases, with 12 bases remaining between them. This CDR3 contains 13 residues. Per the germline V gene, CDR1 is MDHEN and CDR2 is SYDVKM. CDR3 bases: TGTGCCAGCAGTTTGGTACAAGTCGGAAAACTGTTTTTT. It encodes CASSLVQVGKLFF.

The table lists this clonotype with many counts. The chain combines TRBV28 with TRBJ1-5; D possibly corresponds to TRBD1 (6 bases). Germline V gene sequence: CDR1 MDHEN, CDR2 SYDVKM. The V and J ends lost 6 bases and 4 bases respectively, with 19 bases between them. This CDR3 spans 16 amino acids. The CDR3, as DNA: TGTGCCAGCAGAACCTACAGGGAGGGAGGTAATCAGCCCCAGCATTTT. Protein: CASRTYREGGNQPQHF.

The chain combines TRBV18 with TRBJ2-7, with D perhaps matching TRBD2 (5 bases). Deletions cut 1 base from V and 5 bases from J, with 24 bases between. The CDR3 covers 18 residues. Per germline, CDR1 KGHSH and CDR2 LQKENI. The CDR3 nucleotides read TGTGCCAGCTCACCACGGACTCTTGCGGGTCGACTTCATCACGAGCAGTACTTC. Protein: CASSPRTLAGRLHHEQYF.

This clonotype was observed a few times. The chain carries TRBV10-1 and TRBJ2-5; the D gene could be TRBD1 or TRBD2 (6 bases each). The germline CDR1 and CDR2 sequences are WNHNN and SYGVQD (reference sequence). The CDR3 contains 14 residues. The germline V and J ends were trimmed by 6 bases and 0 bases, with 11 bases remaining between them. The CDR3 reads CASSRGHDQETQYF. The CDR3 region has the DNA TGCGCCAGCAGCCGGGGGCACGACCAAGAGACCCAGTACTTC.

The rearrangement uses TRBV27 and TRBJ1-2; 8 bases are a match to TRBD1. The junction had 11 bases not matched to a gene; V was cut back by 5 bases and J by 0 bases. This CDR3 region has 17 residues. Germline CDR1 and CDR2: MNHEY and SMNVEV (reference sequence). The CDR3 region is CASSPLGQGLTNYGYTF. The CDR3 DNA sequence: TGTGCCAGCAGTCCCCTTGGACAGGGATTAACTAACTATGGCTACACCTTC.

This clonotype was seen more than once but under ten times. The chain recombines TRBV7-9 with TRBJ2-3; D unresolved. V lost 2 bases to trimming and J lost 4 bases, with 16 bases between them. Germline values: CDR1 SEHNR, CDR2 FQNEAQ (reference sequence). The CDR3 has 16 amino acids. The CDR3 DNA sequence: TGTGCCAGCAGCTTAAGGGCCATTACGGTCTCAGATACGCAGTATTTT. Protein: CASSLRAITVSDTQYF.

The gene calls are TRBV29-1 and TRBJ1-3; D call uncertain. The CDR3 is made up of 14 amino acids. The germline gives CDR1 SQVTM, CDR2 ANQGSEA. V dropped 2 bases and J dropped 0 bases, with 8 bases sitting between them. The chain's CDR3 is CSVELIHSGNTIYF. Here the CDR3 DNA reads TGCAGCGTTGAACTGATTCACTCTGGAAACACCATATATTTT.

The CDR3, as DNA: TGTGCCAGCAGTTACCGCGCGCAAGGAAGGACTGAAGCTTTCTTT. Translating gives CASSYRAQGRTEAFF. The chain employs TRBV6-2 or TRBV6-3 and TRBJ1-1; D gene unclear. The V end was cut by 2 bases, the J end by 5 bases, with 15 bases between. This CDR3 spans 15 amino acids. Germline V gives CDR1 MNHEY, CDR2 SVGEGT.

This clonotype was counted between two and nine times. The rearrangement joins TRBV18 to TRBJ1-3; D might be TRBD1 (5 bases). This CDR3 has 15 residues. V dropped 2 bases and J dropped 4 bases, with 12 bases sitting between them. CDR1 is KGHSH and CDR2 is LQKENI in the germline V gene. CDR3 in amino acids: CASSPTQGQGNTIYF. Written as DNA, the CDR3 is TGTGCCAGCTCACCAACGCAGGGCCAAGGAAACACCATATATTTT.

The chain links TRBV18 to TRBJ2-2; D is unresolved. V lost 1 base and J 5 bases, leaving 2 bases between the germline ends. CDR3 size: 12 residues. CDR1 and CDR2 (germline): KGHSH, LQKENI. The CDR3 here is CASSPRTGELFF. DNA for the CDR3: TGTGCCAGCTCACCACGAACCGGGGAGCTGTTTTTT.

This clonotype showed up just a few times. The chain is built from TRBV18 and TRBJ2-2, with D uncertain. Germline V lookup: CDR1 KGHSH, CDR2 LQKENI. The CDR3 loop spans 14 amino acids. With 3 bases removed from V and 5 bases from J, the gap between germline ends came to 10 bases. The CDR3 protein is CASSPRPTTGELFF. DNA for the CDR3: TGTGCCAGCTCACCGAGGCCGACTACCGGGGAGCTGTTTTTT.

This clonotype was recorded at least ten times. This chain joins TRBV12-3 or TRBV12-4 and TRBJ2-7; D is perhaps TRBD2 (5 bases). Trimming removed 3 bases from V and 2 bases from J, with 8 bases in between. This CDR3 spans 13 amino acids. The CDR3 DNA reads TGTGCCAGCAGTTTCGGGGTGGCCTACGAGCAGTACTTC. It encodes CASSFGVAYEQYF.

The rearrangement uses TRBV2 and TRBJ1-5; D possibly corresponds to TRBD1 (6 bases). The CDR3 sequence is 16 residues long. CDR1 and CDR2 (germline): SNHLY, FYNNEI. V lost 7 bases to trimming and J lost 7 bases, with 23 bases between them. Written as DNA, the CDR3 is TGTGCCAGCACCTTTGAAAGAGGGGCAGGGGAACAGCCCCAGCATTTT. It codes for CASTFERGAGEQPQHF.

This clonotype appeared a few times. The V call is TRBV5-1, the J call TRBJ2-3; no clear D gene. V was trimmed by 0 bases and J by 7 bases, leaving 12 bases between them. CDR3 length: 14 residues. Germline assignment: CDR1 SGHRS and CDR2 YFSETQ. CDR3 region: CASSLGSPPYTQYF. CDR3 in DNA: TGCGCCAGCAGCTTGGGAAGTCCTCCCTATACGCAGTATTTT.

This clonotype was observed at least ten times. The chain is built from TRBV20-1 and TRBJ2-1; 7 bases are a match to TRBD1. The V and J ends lost 6 bases and 4 bases, in that order; junction bases with no gene match: 6. The length of the CDR3 is 13 residues. Germline V gives CDR1 DFQATT, CDR2 SNEGSKA (reference sequence). The CDR3 sequence: CSASGTEYNEQFF. DNA for the CDR3: TGCAGTGCGTCCGGGACAGAGTACAATGAGCAGTTCTTC.

Ten or more counts support this clonotype. The gene calls are TRBV18 and TRBJ1-1; 12 bases fit TRBD1. Unmatched junction bases numbered 9, after V lost 4 bases and J lost 3 bases. CDR1 is KGHSH, CDR2 LQKENI, per germline. This CDR3 spans 17 amino acids. The CDR3 sequence: CASSRNRDRGRHTEAFF. As DNA, the CDR3 is TGTGCCAGCTCACGAAACCGGGACAGGGGGCGTCACACTGAAGCTTTCTTT.

This clonotype has a count of ten or more. The chain joins TRBV18 to TRBJ1-5, with a tentative D call TRBD1 (6 bases). The germline gives CDR1 KGHSH, CDR2 LQKENI. The CDR3 has 14 residues. V lost 5 bases and J lost 7, with 15 bases in between. The CDR3 region is CASSVQGNNQPQHF. CDR3 bases: TGTGCCAGCTCAGTCCAGGGGAACAACCAGCCCCAGCATTTT.